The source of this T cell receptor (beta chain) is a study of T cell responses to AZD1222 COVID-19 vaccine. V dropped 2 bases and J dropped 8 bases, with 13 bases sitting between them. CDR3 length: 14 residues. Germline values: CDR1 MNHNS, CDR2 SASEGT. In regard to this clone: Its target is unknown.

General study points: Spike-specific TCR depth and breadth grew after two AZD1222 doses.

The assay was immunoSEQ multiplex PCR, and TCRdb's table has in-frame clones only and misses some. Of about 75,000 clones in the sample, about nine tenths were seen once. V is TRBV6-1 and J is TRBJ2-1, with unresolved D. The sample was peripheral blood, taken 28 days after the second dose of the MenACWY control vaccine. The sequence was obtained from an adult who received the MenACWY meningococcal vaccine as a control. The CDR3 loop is CASSESRRRYEQFF. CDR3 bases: TGTGCCAGCAGTGAAAGCAGGCGTCGGTATGAGCAGTTCTTC.